Listed here is a single TCR beta chain. The entry originates in a study of Ad26.COV2.S vaccination and SARS-CoV-2 variants. The treatment denotes: 15 to 20 received Ad26.COV2.S at low or high dose, single or two shots; a few received placebo; per-sample allocation not given. Sample collection was performed on day 63 after the first vaccine or placebo injection. The CDR3 loop spans 14 amino acids. CDR1 is SGHTA, CDR2 FQGTGA, per germline. The V and J ends lost 2 bases and 4 bases respectively, with 8 bases between them. Sequenced by immunoSEQ multiplex PCR; TCRdb stores in-frame clones only, minus some. The table includes some 370,000 clones, roughly 80% detected once.

Sequencing used peripheral blood, obtained in a trial of Ad26.COV2.S vaccine versus placebo. The chain recombines TRBV7-3 with TRBJ2-2, with a possible D match to TRBD2 (5 bases). The receptor was isolated from a person between 18 and 65 years old who received the Ad26.COV2.S COVID-19 vaccine or a placebo. The CDR3 nucleotides read TGTGCCAGCAGCTTAGAGGGTGGCACCGGGGAGCTGTTTTTT. It encodes CASSLEGGTGELFF.